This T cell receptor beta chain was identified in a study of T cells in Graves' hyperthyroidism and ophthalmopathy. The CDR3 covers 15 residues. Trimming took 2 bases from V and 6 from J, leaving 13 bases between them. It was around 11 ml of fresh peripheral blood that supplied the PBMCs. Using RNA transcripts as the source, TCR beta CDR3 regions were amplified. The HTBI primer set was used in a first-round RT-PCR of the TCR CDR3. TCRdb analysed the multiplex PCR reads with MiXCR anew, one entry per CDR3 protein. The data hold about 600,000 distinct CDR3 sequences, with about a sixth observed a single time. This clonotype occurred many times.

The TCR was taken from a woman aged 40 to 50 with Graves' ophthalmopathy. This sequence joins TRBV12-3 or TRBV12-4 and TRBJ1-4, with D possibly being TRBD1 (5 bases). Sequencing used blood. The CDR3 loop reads CASSLQAGQDEKLFF. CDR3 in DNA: TGTGCCAGCAGTTTACAGGCCGGACAAGATGAAAAACTGTTTTTT.